What follows are 22 T cell receptor beta chains derived from one specimen sequenced in a study of cytomegalovirus exposure and HLA in healthy donors. The PCR ran on 60 Vbeta and 13 Jbeta primers. Generated by immunoSEQ multiplex PCR, the TCRdb table keeps only in-frame clones and is missing some. Of about 70,000 clones listed, 70% to 75% are singletons. Sequencing was carried out using PBMCs. These receptors came from a human donor in good health.

Concerning this clone itself: Different DNA sequences within this sample yield the same CDR3. The V call is TRBV6-5, the J call TRBJ1-1; 7 bases line up with TRBD1. Losses at the gene ends were 6 bases for V and 4 bases for J; bases not matched to a gene: 5. Germline V CDR1 and CDR2: MNHEY, SVGAGI. The CDR3 consists of 13 residues. This chain's CDR3 is CASRSTGSTEAFF. The CDR3 DNA is TGTGCCAGCAGGTCGACAGGGAGCACTGAAGCTTTCTTT.

This chain connects TRBV25-1 to TRBJ2-5; D remains ambiguous. Per the germline V gene, CDR1 is MGHDK and CDR2 is SYGVNS. Trimming removed 4 bases from V and 4 bases from J, with 7 bases in between. The CDR3 sequence is 12 residues long. In DNA, the CDR3 is TGTGCCAGCAGTGCCCCGGTAGAGACCCAGTACTTC. Its translation is CASSAPVETQYF.

This rearrangement joins TRBV4-1 to TRBJ2-5; TRBD2 agrees at 8 bases. Germline V lookup: CDR1 MGHRA, CDR2 YSYEKL. This CDR3 is built from 15 residues. V was pared by 2 bases and J by 4 bases, with 6 bases of the junction left unmatched. CDR3 nucleotides: TGCGCCAGCAGCCAATTCGGGAGGGGGTTAGAGACCCAGTACTTC. It specifies CASSQFGRGLETQYF.

This clone was counted only a few times. The rearrangement joins TRBV29-1 to TRBJ1-1, with 10 bases lining up with TRBD1. J lost 5 bases, V lost 7 bases, and 4 bases had no gene match. CDR1 is SQVTM, CDR2 ANQGSEA, per germline. CDR3 length: 12 amino acids. The CDR3 DNA reads as TGCAGCGCTAGACAGGGGGCGACTGAAGCTTTCTTT. It specifies CSARQGATEAFF.

The genes are TRBV6-1 and TRBJ2-5; possibly TRBD1 for D (6 bases). The V gene's germline CDR1 is MNHNS and CDR2 SASEGT. V lost 6 bases and J 5 bases, leaving 10 bases between the germline ends. CDR3 length equals 12 residues. CDR3 amino acids: CASSFDRETQYF. CDR3 DNA: TGTGCCAGCAGCTTCGACAGGGAGACCCAGTACTTC.

This clone was detected only once. The chain is built from TRBV19 and TRBJ2-6; 10 bases are a match to TRBD2. Trimming took 3 bases from V and 0 from J; bases not matched to a gene: 2. Germline V gives CDR1 LNHDA, CDR2 SQIVND (reference sequence). There are 17 residues in the CDR3. The CDR3 DNA is TGTGCCAGTAGTATGGCTAGCGGGAGCTCTGGGGCCAACGTCCTGACTTTC. It yields the protein CASSMASGSSGANVLTF.

In its sample, this clone was seen a few times. The chain joins TRBV7-2 to TRBJ2-5, with D perhaps matching TRBD1 (5 bases). The last part of the DNA fits TRBJ2-7 better; the J call may be wrong. This CDR3 spans 14 amino acids. The germline V gene has CDR1 SGHTA and CDR2 FQGNSA. The CDR3 bases are TGTGCCAGCAGCTTATCACAGGCATCCTACGAGCAGTACTTC. The encoded protein is CASSLSQASYEQYF.

The chain combines TRBV6-1 with TRBJ2-7; D is unclear. With 3 bases removed from V and 2 bases from J, the gap between germline ends came to 11 bases. CDR3 length equals 14 residues. Germline V gene data show CDR1 as MNHNS and CDR2 as SASEGT. The CDR3 loop reads CASSDVGSPYEQYF. The CDR3 DNA is TGTGCCAGCAGTGACGTGGGCAGTCCCTACGAGCAGTACTTC.

This chain uses TRBV7-9 with TRBJ1-1, with TRBD1 matching over 7 bases. Per the germline V gene, CDR1 is SEHNR and CDR2 is FQNEAQ (reference sequence). Trimming at V came to 5 bases and at J to 7 bases, leaving 7 bases not matched to a gene. The CDR3 spans 13 residues. The CDR3 DNA sequence: TGTGCCAGCAGCATCCGGGACAGTGGTGAAGCTTTCTTT. This translates into CASSIRDSGEAFF.

This clone was seen only once. The chain combines TRBV27 with TRBJ2-1; perhaps TRBD1 as D (5 bases). This CDR3 contains 14 residues. Germline assignment: CDR1 MNHEY and CDR2 SMNVEV (reference sequence). V lost 2 bases and J lost 5, with 10 bases in between. The DNA of the CDR3 is TGTGCCAGCAGTTTAAGGGGATATGACAATGAGCAGTTCTTC. This gives the protein CASSLRGYDNEQFF.

This clone was counted a few times. This chain connects TRBV5-1 to TRBJ2-5; D uncertain. Germline loops: CDR1 SGHRS, CDR2 YFSETQ. This CDR3 is built from 13 residues. Trimming took 2 bases from V and 1 from J, leaving 6 bases between them. The CDR3 spells CASSFSGQETQYF. The CDR3 region has the DNA TGCGCCAGCAGCTTCAGTGGCCAAGAGACCCAGTACTTC.

The chain has TRBV20-1 and TRBJ1-2; 7 bases fit TRBD1. J lost 7 bases, V lost 5 bases, and 4 bases had no gene match. The V gene's germline CDR1 is DFQATT and CDR2 SNEGSKA (reference sequence). This CDR3 is 11 amino acids long. In DNA, the CDR3 is TGCAGTGCTTTGACAGGGAGTGGCTACACCTTC. Protein product: CSALTGSGYTF.

This clone was observed a few times. The V call is TRBV5-8, the J call TRBJ1-2; D possibly corresponds to TRBD1 (5 bases). The CDR3 sequence is 19 residues long. Germline loops: CDR1 SGHTS, CDR2 YDEGEE. The V end was cut by 7 bases, the J end by 4 bases, with 32 bases between. The CDR3 region is CASVIGRVVLKRPLYGYTF. The CDR3 region has the DNA TGTGCCAGCGTTATTGGCAGGGTCGTGCTAAAGCGACCCCTCTATGGCTACACCTTC.

This clone was seen a few times. This sequence joins TRBV2 and TRBJ2-5, with D possibly being TRBD2 (6 bases). CDR1 SNHLY and CDR2 FYNNEI come from the germline V gene. The CDR3 length is 13 residues. The ends were cut back, 6 bases at V and 5 bases at J, with 13 bases in the middle. CDR3 coding DNA: TGTGCCAGCAGGGCGGAGGGCCTGGAGACCCAGTACTTC. Encoded protein: CASRAEGLETQYF.

This chain uses TRBV6-5 with TRBJ1-2; D uncertain. V lost 7 bases to trimming and J lost 7 bases, with 19 bases between them. The CDR3 loop spans 14 amino acids. Germline V CDR1 and CDR2: MNHEY, SVGAGI. The CDR3 nucleotides are TGTGCCAGCACCGATACATCAGGCCTATCTGGCTACACCTTC. This sequence encodes CASTDTSGLSGYTF.

The chain employs TRBV5-6 and TRBJ1-2, with D tentatively TRBD1 (6 bases). CDR3 length equals 15 residues. Germline V gene data show CDR1 as SGHDT and CDR2 as YYEEEE. V lost 4 bases, J lost 8 bases, and 21 bases lay in between. The CDR3 loop reads CASSPRDILLKGYTF. CDR3 in DNA: TGTGCCAGCAGCCCTAGGGACATCCTGTTGAAGGGCTACACCTTC.

This chain uses TRBV5-1 with TRBJ2-7, with 9 positions matching TRBD2. From germline, CDR1 is SGHRS and CDR2 YFSETQ. The CDR3 extends over 16 amino acids. Germline trimming cut 0 bases from V and 7 bases from J; bases unmatched to any gene: 11. This CDR3 reads CASSLGLAGVTGEQYF. In nucleotides, the CDR3 is TGCGCCAGCAGCTTGGGGTTAGCGGGAGTAACAGGGGAGCAGTACTTC.

With regard to this clone: Other DNA sequences in the sample encode the same CDR3. The CDR3 here is CASSTGTTDDGYTF. The CDR3 DNA reads as TGCGCCAGCAGCACCGGGACAACGGATGATGGCTACACCTTC. The chain links TRBV5-1 to TRBJ1-2, with D maybe TRBD1 (6 bases). Between the trimmed V and J ends, which lost 4 bases and 6 bases, there was a span of 16 bases. Germline V gene sequence: CDR1 SGHRS, CDR2 YFSETQ. This CDR3 has 14 amino acids. Complete variable domain (other parts from reference TRBV5-1 and TRBJ1-2): KAGVTQTPRYLIKTRGQQVTLSCSPISGHRSVSWYQQTPGQGLQFLFEYFSETQRNKGNFPGRFSGRQFSNSRSEMNVSTLELGDSALYLCASSTGTTDDGYTFGSGTRLTVV.

The chain employs TRBV29-1 and TRBJ2-5, with D perhaps matching TRBD1 (6 bases). The CDR3 is 12 residues long. Germline CDR1 reads SQVTM; CDR2 reads ANQGSEA. V was trimmed by 7 bases and J by 6 bases, leaving 15 bases between them. The CDR3 loop reads CSGVLDRKTQYF. In nucleotides, the CDR3 is TGCAGCGGGGTCCTGGACAGAAAGACCCAGTACTTC. The entire variable domain, with the rest obtained from reference TRBV29-1 and TRBJ2-5, is as follows: SAVISQKPSRDICQRGTSLTIQCQVDSQVTMMFWYRQQPGQSLTLIATANQGSEATYESGFVIDKFPISRPNLTFSTLTVSNMSPEDSSIYLCSGVLDRKTQYFGPGTRLLVL.

The chain recombines TRBV30 with TRBJ2-1, with D maybe TRBD1 (6 bases). Germline CDR1 is GTSNPN and CDR2 is SVGIG (reference sequence). V gave up 0 bases and J gave up 4 bases, with 7 bases separating them. This CDR3 is 13 amino acids long. The CDR3 loop reads CAWSVRGYNEQFF. The DNA for the CDR3 is TGTGCCTGGAGTGTTAGGGGGTACAATGAGCAGTTCTTC.

This chain uses TRBV30 with TRBJ1-1, with TRBD1 matching over 8 bases. CDR1 and CDR2 (germline): GTSNPN, SVGIG (reference sequence). CDR3 length: 13 residues. The junction had 3 bases not matched to a gene; V was cut back by 3 bases and J by 3 bases. In nucleotides, the CDR3 is TGTGCCTGGAGGGGGGACAGGCACACTGAAGCTTTCTTT. It yields the protein CAWRGDRHTEAFF.

The gene calls are TRBV7-9 and TRBJ2-2; 7 bases match TRBD1. V gave up 1 base and J gave up 2 bases; unmatched junction bases: 4. The CDR3 runs to 16 residues. Germline-derived CDR1 and CDR2 are SEHNR and FQNEAQ (reference sequence). The CDR3 DNA reads as TGTGCCAGCAGCTTAGATGCAGGGGGTAACACCGGGGAGCTGTTTTTT. Amino acid sequence: CASSLDAGGNTGELFF.